One and the same sample provided the 23 T cell receptor beta chains below, sequenced in a study of PD-L1 blockade in urothelial cancer. Assay used: immunoSEQ multiplex PCR; TCRdb lists only in-frame clones, some missing. The data show roughly 67,000 clones, with roughly 86% seen just once and about 15% held by the top ten. This sample's time point: pretreatment peripheral blood. Sample: PBMCs, taken around atezolizumab (anti-PD-L1) treatment. The receptors come from a man between 60 and 75 years old with urothelial cancer.

The rearrangement links TRBV19 to TRBJ1-2; 9 bases match TRBD1. Unmatched junction bases numbered 1, after V lost 4 bases and J lost 4 bases. Germline CDR1 reads LNHDA; CDR2 reads SQIVND (reference sequence). There are 13 residues in the CDR3. DNA of the CDR3: TGTGCCAGTAGTACGGGACAGGGCTATGGCTACACCTTC. Protein product: CASSTGQGYGYTF.

V and J are TRBV4-1 and TRBJ2-6, with TRBD1 identical over 8 bases. V gave up 2 bases and J gave up 4 bases; unmatched junction bases: 7. The CDR3 has 17 amino acids. Looked up from germline, CDR1 is MGHRA and CDR2 is YSYEKL. This CDR3 is CASSQTEDRAGANVLTF. The CDR3 DNA reads TGCGCCAGCAGCCAAACCGAGGACAGGGCCGGGGCCAACGTCCTGACTTTC.

The chain employs TRBV11-3 and TRBJ2-7; 10 nucleotides match TRBD1. Germline V gene data show CDR1 as SGHNT and CDR2 as YENEEA. The CDR3 loop spans 15 amino acids. The junction had 4 bases not matched to a gene; V was cut back by 5 bases and J by 0 bases. The CDR3 sequence is CASSPWTGGSYEQYF. In DNA form, the CDR3 reads TGTGCCAGCAGCCCGTGGACAGGGGGCTCCTACGAGCAGTACTTC.

This chain connects TRBV27 to TRBJ2-1; 11 bases align to TRBD1. From germline, CDR1 is MNHEY and CDR2 SMNVEV (reference sequence). V lost 5 bases to trimming and J lost 0 bases; unmatched junction nucleotides: 12. The CDR3 loop spans 19 amino acids. CDR3 nucleotides: TGTGCCAGCAGTCCAACTTGGACAGGGGGCTTCAGCTCCTACAATGAGCAGTTCTTC. Protein product: CASSPTWTGGFSSYNEQFF.

The chain combines TRBV4-1 with TRBJ2-7; D unresolved. The germline CDR1 and CDR2 sequences are MGHRA and YSYEKL. V was shortened by 1 base and J by 0 bases, with 13 bases between the two germline ends. The CDR3 covers 16 residues. The CDR3 spells CASSQAWQFDSYEQYF. In nucleotides, the CDR3 is TGCGCCAGCAGCCAAGCATGGCAGTTCGACTCCTACGAGCAGTACTTC.

This CDR3 reads CASTQGGGTGNSPLHF. In DNA form, the CDR3 reads TGTGCCAGCACCCAAGGCGGGGGGACAGGGAATTCACCCCTCCACTTT. The chain has TRBV25-1 and TRBJ1-6, with TRBD1 matching over 9 bases. V was pared by 7 bases and J by 7 bases, with 11 bases of the junction left unmatched. CDR1 is MGHDK and CDR2 is SYGVNS in the germline V gene. The CDR3 runs 16 residues.

The rearrangement uses TRBV9 and TRBJ2-3; 8 bases agree with TRBD1. Unmatched junction bases numbered 6, after V lost 4 bases and J lost 2 bases. The germline V gene encodes CDR1 SGDLS and CDR2 YYNGEE. The CDR3 covers 15 residues. The CDR3 nucleotides read TGTGCCAGCAGCTTTAGACAGGGGCCCACAGATACGCAGTATTTT. As protein: CASSFRQGPTDTQYF.

The rearrangement links TRBV2 to TRBJ2-1; tentative D call: TRBD2 (5 bases). Looked up from germline, CDR1 is SNHLY and CDR2 is FYNNEI. V lost 2 bases and J lost 0, with 11 bases in between. This CDR3 region has 16 residues. The CDR3 here is CASSERADASYNEQFF. DNA for the CDR3: TGTGCCAGCAGTGAACGAGCGGACGCCTCCTACAATGAGCAGTTCTTC.

CDR3 bases: TGCGCCAGCAGCCAAGAGGGGTGGGGCACCTTAACTAACTATGGCTACACCTTC. This encodes CASSQEGWGTLTNYGYTF. The genes are TRBV4-3 and TRBJ1-2; TRBD1 might be the D (5 bases). CDR1 LGHNA and CDR2 YSLEER come from the germline V gene. The CDR3 extends over 18 amino acids. V shed 0 bases and J shed 0 bases, with 17 bases lying between them.

The chain carries TRBV5-1 and TRBJ2-1; D unclear. Germline-derived CDR1 and CDR2 are SGHRS and YFSETQ. The length of the CDR3 is 15 residues. Trimming took 0 bases from V and 4 from J, leaving 11 bases between them. DNA for the CDR3: TGCGCCAGCAGCTTGGAGTCTACGAGTTACAATGAGCAGTTCTTC. The encoded protein is CASSLESTSYNEQFF.

The chain is built from TRBV7-9 and TRBJ2-3; 7 bases line up with TRBD1. Germline assignment: CDR1 SEHNR and CDR2 FQNEAQ (reference sequence). The junction had 6 bases not matched to a gene; V was cut back by 3 bases and J by 3 bases. The CDR3 is 15 amino acids. The CDR3 sequence: CASSFGTAGTDTQYF. CDR3 DNA: TGTGCCAGCAGCTTTGGGACAGCTGGTACAGATACGCAGTATTTT.

V and J are TRBV18 and TRBJ1-2; 10 positions agree with TRBD1. Looked up from germline, CDR1 is KGHSH and CDR2 is LQKENI. With V trimmed by 2 bases and J by 2 bases, 11 bases remained unmatched. CDR3 length: 18 residues. Here the CDR3 DNA reads TGTGCCAGCTCACCAGTCGGCGGGACAGGGGTCGGAAACTATGGCTACACCTTC. Its protein is CASSPVGGTGVGNYGYTF.

The V call is TRBV14, the J call TRBJ1-1, with 12 positions matching TRBD1. CDR3 size: 20 residues. Germline loops: CDR1 SGHDN, CDR2 FVKESK. V gave up 4 bases and J gave up 0 bases; unmatched junction bases: 15. CDR3 region: CASSRRIFTGTGGLNTEAFF. The CDR3 DNA sequence: TGTGCCAGCAGCCGCCGTATATTCACCGGGACAGGGGGCTTGAACACTGAAGCTTTCTTT.

CDR3 in amino acids: CASSNRAGVGELFF. Written as DNA, the CDR3 is TGTGCCAGTAGTAACCGAGCGGGCGTCGGGGAGCTGTTTTTT. The rearrangement joins TRBV19 to TRBJ2-2, with a tentative D call TRBD2 (6 bases). The V and J ends lost 4 bases and 7 bases respectively, with 13 bases between them. The germline V gene has CDR1 LNHDA and CDR2 SQIVND (reference sequence). This CDR3 is 14 amino acids long. Supplemented by reference TRBV19 and TRBJ2-2, the full variable domain reads DGGITQSPKYLFRKEGQNVTLSCEQNLNHDAMYWYRQDPGQGLRLIYYSQIVNDFQKGDIAEGYSVSREKKESFPLTVTSAQKNPTAFYLCASSNRAGVGELFFGEGSRLTVL.

The V call is TRBV7-9, the J call TRBJ2-6; D possibly corresponds to TRBD2 (6 bases). V was cut by 5 bases and J by 2 bases, with 16 bases left in between. CDR1 and CDR2 (germline): SEHNR, FQNEAQ (reference sequence). CDR3 length: 17 amino acids. The CDR3 DNA is TGTGCCAGCAGCCGCGTGCGGGAACTGACTGGGGCCAACGTCCTGACTTTC. Amino acid sequence: CASSRVRELTGANVLTF. The whole variable domain, filled in from reference TRBV7-9 and TRBJ2-6, reads DTGVSQNPRHKITKRGQNVTFRCDPISEHNRLYWYRQTLGQGPEFLTYFQNEAQLEKSRLLSDRFSAERPKGSFSTLEIQRTEQGDSAMYLCASSRVRELTGANVLTFGAGSRLTVL.

The gene calls are TRBV7-3 and TRBJ2-1; D might be TRBD2 (5 bases). CDR1 and CDR2 from the germline V gene are SGHTA and FQGTGA. The V gene lost 2 bases and the J gene lost 7 bases, with 6 bases spanning the gap. The CDR3 has 12 residues. This chain's CDR3 is CASSLSGNEQFF. The CDR3 DNA follows: TGTGCCAGCAGCTTATCGGGAAATGAGCAGTTCTTC.

The V gene is TRBV19, the J gene TRBJ1-2, with TRBD1 matching 7 bases. Germline values: CDR1 LNHDA, CDR2 SQIVND (reference sequence). This CDR3 has 16 residues. With 0 bases clipped from V and 2 bases from J, the junction kept 6 bases outside the gene matches. The CDR3: CASSIDSARGNYGYTF. The CDR3 DNA sequence: TGTGCCAGTAGTATAGATTCAGCCAGGGGGAACTATGGCTACACCTTC.

J is TRBJ2-1 and V is TRBV7-6, with TRBD2 matching over 11 bases. CDR1 and CDR2 (germline): SGHVS, FNYEAQ. The CDR3 totals 17 residues. Trimming cost V 1 base and J 8 bases; bases outside gene matches: 10. In DNA form, the CDR3 reads TGTGCCAGCAGCTTAGTGGATAGCGGGGGGGCGGGCGATGAGCAGTTCTTC. Residues: CASSLVDSGGAGDEQFF.

This chain uses TRBV18 with TRBJ1-2; D perhaps matches TRBD1 (6 bases). Germline CDR1 reads KGHSH; CDR2 reads LQKENI. The ends were cut back, 5 bases at V and 1 base at J, with 14 bases in the middle. CDR3 size: 15 residues. CDR3: CASSYRDMDNYGYTF. The CDR3 coding sequence is TGTGCCAGCTCATACCGGGACATGGATAACTATGGCTACACCTTC.

The genes are TRBV18 and TRBJ1-1; D is possibly TRBD1 (5 bases). The CDR3 consists of 13 residues. Trimming removed 3 bases from V and 5 bases from J, with 10 bases in between. Per the germline V gene, CDR1 is KGHSH and CDR2 is LQKENI. CDR3 coding DNA: TGTGCCAGCTCACCGGTATCAGGGACTGAAGCTTTCTTT. Protein product: CASSPVSGTEAFF.

The V gene is TRBV6-6, the J gene TRBJ1-5; D unresolved. There are 14 residues in the CDR3. Germline assignment: CDR1 MNHNY and CDR2 SVGAGI (reference sequence). With 5 bases removed from V and 5 bases from J, the gap between germline ends came to 13 bases. The CDR3 reads CASSIEGEYQPQHF. The DNA of the CDR3 is TGTGCCAGCAGTATCGAGGGAGAATATCAGCCCCAGCATTTT.

The chain carries TRBV19 and TRBJ2-1; 7 bases fit TRBD1. Germline V lookup: CDR1 LNHDA, CDR2 SQIVND (reference sequence). The junction had 12 bases not matched to a gene; V was cut back by 3 bases and J by 4 bases. The CDR3 sequence is 17 residues long. The CDR3 is CASSILSRQGRYNEQFF. The CDR3 nucleotides are TGTGCCAGTAGTATCCTGTCTCGACAGGGTAGGTACAATGAGCAGTTCTTC. Full variable domain (missing parts from reference TRBV19 and TRBJ2-1): DGGITQSPKYLFRKEGQNVTLSCEQNLNHDAMYWYRQDPGQGLRLIYYSQIVNDFQKGDIAEGYSVSREKKESFPLTVTSAQKNPTAFYLCASSILSRQGRYNEQFFGPGTRLTVL.

This clone occurred once. V and J are TRBV6-1 and TRBJ1-6; D is unresolved. The germline CDR1 and CDR2 sequences are MNHNS and SASEGT. The CDR3 spans 14 residues. V was shortened by 7 bases and J by 0 bases, with 7 bases between the two germline ends. The CDR3 sequence: CASTGSSYNSPLHF. The DNA of the CDR3 is TGTGCCAGCACGGGGAGCTCCTATAATTCACCCCTCCACTTT.